Presented here are 32 T cell receptor beta chains from one specimen sequenced in a study of blood T cell repertoires in COVID-19. Assay: immunoSEQ multiplex PCR; the TCRdb copy retains only in-frame clones and omits some. Altogether about 100,000 clones are present, around four fifths being singletons, with the ten largest covering under 35%. Material for sequencing was peripheral blood. The source is a man aged 65 to 79 with active or convalescent COVID-19.

The V call is TRBV7-2, the J call TRBJ2-7, with 16 bases fitting TRBD2. The V gene end was trimmed by 0 bases and the J gene end by 12 bases; junction bases not matched to a gene: 11. Germline values: CDR1 SGHTA, CDR2 FQGNSA. The CDR3 has 17 amino acids. The DNA of the CDR3 is TGTGCCAGCAGCTTAGCTTTTCCGGGACTAGCGGGAGGGCCTGGGTACTTC. This translates into CASSLAFPGLAGGPGYF.

This chain joins TRBV28 and TRBJ1-1, with 7 bases lining up with TRBD1. Trimming at V came to 3 bases and at J to 4 bases, leaving 8 bases not matched to a gene. The CDR3 consists of 15 residues. Germline CDR1 MDHEN, CDR2 SYDVKM. Here the CDR3 reads CASSFSWAGGTEAFF. CDR3 bases: TGTGCCAGCAGTTTCTCCTGGGCAGGGGGCACTGAAGCTTTCTTT.

V is TRBV9 and J is TRBJ2-5; TRBD1 matches 8 bases. CDR1 is SGDLS, CDR2 YYNGEE, per germline. The CDR3 spans 14 residues. V dropped 3 bases and J dropped 3; count of bases not matched to a gene: 4. CDR3 DNA sequence: TGTGCCAGCAGCGCGACAGGGGTTGAAGAGACCCAGTACTTC. Amino acid sequence: CASSATGVEETQYF.

The gene calls are TRBV7-2 and TRBJ2-5; 7 bases align to TRBD1. Trimming cost V 6 bases and J 4 bases; bases outside gene matches: 11. This CDR3 is built from 15 residues. Germline V gene lookup returns CDR1 SGHTA and CDR2 FQGNSA. The CDR3 DNA reads as TGTGCCAGCAGTTCACAGGGGAATCTGGGAGAGACCCAGTACTTC. Translated: CASSSQGNLGETQYF.

This clone was detected only a few times. The chain is built from TRBV3-1 (or the pseudogene TRBV3-2) and TRBJ1-1; D gene ambiguous. The V gene lost 2 bases and the J gene lost 1 base, with 8 bases spanning the gap. The CDR3 has 14 amino acids. Germline lookup yields CDR1 LGHDT and CDR2 YNNKEL (reference sequence). CDR3 sequence: CASSQPGWNTEAFF. In nucleotides, the CDR3 is TGTGCCAGCAGCCAACCCGGGTGGAACACTGAAGCTTTCTTT.

V gene TRBV9 combines with J gene TRBJ2-7, with 11 positions matching TRBD2. The V segment lost 5 bases and the J segment 5 bases; nucleotides outside the gene matches: 6. Per germline, CDR1 SGDLS and CDR2 YYNGEE. CDR3 length: 14 amino acids. CDR3 residues: CASSLAGGPNEQYF. The CDR3 DNA sequence: TGTGCCAGCAGTTTAGCGGGGGGGCCTAACGAGCAGTACTTC.

V usage is TRBV5-6 and J usage is TRBJ2-1; D is possibly TRBD1 (5 bases). CDR3 size: 16 residues. Per germline, CDR1 SGHDT and CDR2 YYEEEE. Trimming took 0 bases from V and 7 from J, leaving 17 bases between them. The CDR3 DNA follows: TGTGCCAGCAGCTTGGCCTATCTGGGGCTCGGGAATGAGCAGTTCTTC. It codes for CASSLAYLGLGNEQFF.

V is TRBV25-1 and J is TRBJ1-1, with 7 bases that match TRBD1. V lost 4 bases to trimming and J lost 1 base; unmatched junction nucleotides: 6. Germline CDR1 reads MGHDK; CDR2 reads SYGVNS. The CDR3 covers 15 residues. As DNA, the CDR3 is TGTGCCAGCAGTGGGAGACAGGGCGAGAACACTGAAGCTTTCTTT. This sequence encodes CASSGRQGENTEAFF.

V is TRBV13 and J is TRBJ2-2; maybe TRBD1 (6 bases). V dropped 1 base and J dropped 7 bases, with 13 bases sitting between them. CDR1 and CDR2 (germline): PRHDT, FYEKMQ (reference sequence). This CDR3 comprises 15 residues. CDR3 loop: CASSLDGSGVGELFF. The CDR3 DNA reads TGTGCCAGCAGCTTAGACGGTTCAGGGGTCGGGGAGCTGTTTTTT.

The J gene is TRBJ2-4, the V gene TRBV5-1, with TRBD1 as a possible D gene (6 bases). The V gene lost 2 bases and the J gene lost 0 bases, with 9 bases spanning the gap. The CDR3 contains 15 residues. CDR1 is SGHRS, CDR2 YFSETQ, per germline. This CDR3 is CASSFQDRAKNIQYF. DNA for the CDR3: TGCGCCAGCAGCTTTCAGGACAGAGCCAAAAACATTCAGTACTTC.

The CDR3 loop reads CAWSGGGPGEKLFF. The CDR3 DNA reads as TGTGCCTGGAGTGGGGGGGGTCCTGGTGAAAAACTGTTTTTT. The chain carries TRBV30 and TRBJ1-4, with D tentatively TRBD1 (5 bases). The CDR3 totals 14 residues. V lost 1 base to trimming and J lost 7 bases, with 13 bases between them. The V gene's germline CDR1 is GTSNPN and CDR2 SVGIG (reference sequence).

V and J are TRBV15 and TRBJ1-4; possible D gene TRBD1, 5 bases. The V and J ends lost 0 bases and 0 bases respectively, with 11 bases between them. Germline V CDR1 and CDR2: LNHNV, YYDKDF (reference sequence). The CDR3 loop spans 17 amino acids. CDR3 DNA sequence: TGTGCCACCAGCAGAGATTCGGGGGTAGCAACTAATGAAAAACTGTTTTTT. It translates to CATSRDSGVATNEKLFF.

The V call is TRBV27, the J call TRBJ1-5, with D maybe TRBD1 (5 bases). The CDR3 length is 13 residues. V shed 7 bases and J shed 7 bases, with 14 bases lying between them. Looked up from germline, CDR1 is MNHEY and CDR2 is SMNVEV (reference sequence). The DNA of the CDR3 is TGTGCCAGCAAAATAGGGGTGGGGCAGCCCCAGCATTTT. Its translation: CASKIGVGQPQHF.

The rearrangement links TRBV18 to TRBJ2-3; 9 bases map to TRBD2. Germline assignment: CDR1 KGHSH and CDR2 LQKENI. V gave up 5 bases and J gave up 3 bases; unmatched junction bases: 6. The CDR3 contains 15 residues. The CDR3 protein is CASSGNSGSTDTQYF. CDR3 bases: TGTGCCAGCTCAGGAAATAGCGGGAGTACAGATACGCAGTATTTT.

The rearrangement links TRBV20-1 to TRBJ2-1; D not certain. The CDR3 is 11 amino acids. Looked up from germline, CDR1 is DFQATT and CDR2 is SNEGSKA (reference sequence). V was cut by 3 bases and J by 4 bases, with 4 bases left in between. CDR3 nucleotide sequence: TGCAGTGCTAGTATATACAATGAGCAGTTCTTC. Translating gives CSASIYNEQFF.

The chain uses TRBV12-3 or TRBV12-4 and TRBJ2-4, with 7 positions matching TRBD1. Germline trimming cut 2 bases from V and 7 bases from J; bases unmatched to any gene: 2. The CDR3 extends over 13 amino acids. CDR3 nucleotide sequence: TGTGCCAGCAGTTTATCGGGACAGAACATTCAGTACTTC. This codes for CASSLSGQNIQYF.

This clone has ten or more counts. This chain uses TRBV19 with TRBJ1-4; D is perhaps TRBD1 (5 bases). Between the trimmed V and J ends, which lost 10 bases and 4 bases, there was a span of 13 bases. Germline lookup yields CDR1 LNHDA and CDR2 SQIVND (reference sequence). The CDR3 length is 13 residues. CDR3 in DNA: TGTGCCACCAACGGGGGGGTTAATGAAAAACTGTTTTTT. This gives the protein CATNGGVNEKLFF.

This chain joins TRBV2 and TRBJ2-1, with TRBD1 matching over 11 bases. With 6 bases clipped from V and 5 bases from J, the junction kept 12 bases outside the gene matches. The CDR3 totals 17 residues. Germline CDR1 is SNHLY and CDR2 is FYNNEI. The CDR3 region is CASSPRLGTGGNNEQFF. DNA for the CDR3: TGTGCCAGCAGCCCGAGGCTTGGGACAGGGGGTAACAATGAGCAGTTCTTC. The full variable domain, completed using reference TRBV2 and TRBJ2-1, is EPEVTQTPSHQVTQMGQEVILRCVPISNHLYFYWYRQILGQKVEFLVSFYNNEISEKSEIFDDQFSVERPDGSNFTLKIRSTKLEDSAMYFCASSPRLGTGGNNEQFFGPGTRLTVL.

This clone was observed a handful of times. The rearrangement uses TRBV2 and TRBJ1-2; D may be TRBD1 (6 bases). With 3 bases removed from V and 3 bases from J, the gap between germline ends came to 20 bases. Per germline, CDR1 SNHLY and CDR2 FYNNEI. The length of the CDR3 is 17 residues. CDR3 in amino acids: CASSERPAGDPDYGYTF. The CDR3 nucleotides read TGTGCCAGCAGTGAGAGGCCCGCAGGGGACCCGGACTATGGCTACACCTTC.

This sequence joins TRBV7-9 and TRBJ1-4, with TRBD1 as a possible D gene (5 bases). Germline V gene data show CDR1 as SEHNR and CDR2 as FQNEAQ (reference sequence). The CDR3 spans 15 residues. The V and J ends lost 4 bases and 0 bases respectively, with 9 bases between them. The CDR3 nucleotides are TGTGCCAGCAGCTCCGACAGCTCAACTAATGAAAAACTGTTTTTT. Protein product: CASSSDSSTNEKLFF.

V is TRBV7-3 and J is TRBJ2-3; TRBD2 might be the D (7 bases). The ends were cut back, 4 bases at V and 2 bases at J, with 10 bases in the middle. CDR1 and CDR2 (germline): SGHTA, FQGTGA. This CDR3 comprises 14 residues. The CDR3 DNA reads as TGTGCCAGCAGCTGGGGGGGCCCCACAGATACGCAGTATTTT. Amino acid sequence: CASSWGGPTDTQYF. Together with reference TRBV7-3 and TRBJ2-3, the CDR3 gives the full variable domain: GAGVSQTPSNKVTEKGKYVELRCDPISGHTALYWYRQSLGQGPEFLIYFQGTGAADDSGLPNDRFFAVRPEGSVSTLKIQRTERGDSAVYLCASSWGGPTDTQYFGPGTRLTVL.

The rearrangement joins TRBV5-1 to TRBJ1-4; D is unclear. This CDR3 is built from 15 residues. Germline CDR1 reads SGHRS; CDR2 reads YFSETQ. Trimming left V 1 base short and J 0 bases short, with 7 bases between. For the CDR3, the DNA is TGCGCCAGCAGCTTGAATACGGCAACTAATGAAAAACTGTTTTTT. Residues: CASSLNTATNEKLFF.

The chain joins TRBV5-1 to TRBJ2-7; 7 bases fit TRBD1. Germline loops: CDR1 SGHRS, CDR2 YFSETQ. The CDR3 covers 15 residues. V was clipped by 0 bases and J by 2 bases; unmatched bases: 5. This CDR3 is CASSLAGTATYEQYF. CDR3 nucleotides: TGCGCCAGCAGCTTGGCCGGGACAGCAACCTACGAGCAGTACTTC.

Notes on this clone: The same CDR3 also results from other DNA sequences found in this sample. The V gene is TRBV7-2, the J gene TRBJ2-7; perhaps TRBD1 as D (6 bases). Germline V gene data show CDR1 as SGHTA and CDR2 as FQGNSA. With 2 bases removed from V and 2 bases from J, the gap between germline ends came to 10 bases. The CDR3 extends over 14 amino acids. The chain's CDR3 is CASSLSKGAYEQYF. CDR3 nucleotides: TGTGCCAGCAGCTTAAGCAAGGGGGCCTACGAGCAGTACTTC.

This chain joins TRBV30 and TRBJ2-1, with D perhaps matching TRBD2 (6 bases). There are 12 residues in the CDR3. Trimming stripped 0 bases from V and 9 bases from J, with 9 bases between. Germline V gene lookup returns CDR1 GTSNPN and CDR2 SVGIG (reference sequence). Written as DNA, the CDR3 is TGTGCCTGGAGTGTATCCGGGGGTGAGCAGTTCTTC. Protein sequence: CAWSVSGGEQFF.

J is TRBJ1-1 and V is TRBV9; 7 nucleotides line up with TRBD1. The V segment lost 4 bases and the J segment 8 bases; nucleotides outside the gene matches: 11. Germline V CDR1 and CDR2: SGDLS, YYNGEE. The length of the CDR3 is 14 residues. The CDR3 is CASSPSGTASEAFF. The CDR3 DNA follows: TGTGCCAGCAGCCCCTCCGGGACAGCTTCCGAAGCTTTCTTT.

This chain joins TRBV13 and TRBJ2-7, with a weak D call TRBD1 (6 bases). V gave up 5 bases and J gave up 0 bases, with 17 bases separating them. CDR1 PRHDT and CDR2 FYEKMQ come from the germline V gene (reference sequence). CDR3 size: 16 residues. The CDR3: CASSPRQDTSSYEQYF. Written as DNA, the CDR3 is TGTGCCAGCAGCCCGAGACAGGATACGAGCTCCTACGAGCAGTACTTC.

The J gene is TRBJ2-7, the V gene TRBV7-9; D is undetermined. CDR3 length: 12 residues. Trimming cost V 5 bases and J 1 base, with 6 bases left between them. Looked up from germline, CDR1 is SEHNR and CDR2 is FQNEAQ (reference sequence). CDR3 sequence: CASSPISYEQYF. The CDR3 bases are TGTGCCAGCAGCCCAATTTCCTACGAGCAGTACTTC.

CDR3 amino acids: CASSQDRPSEQFF. CDR3 bases: TGTGCCAGCAGCCAAGATAGGCCTAGTGAGCAGTTCTTC. The chain is built from TRBV3-1 (or the pseudogene TRBV3-2) and TRBJ2-1; D unresolved. The V gene's germline CDR1 is LGHDT and CDR2 YNNKEL (reference sequence). The CDR3 covers 13 residues. The ends were cut back, 0 bases at V and 9 bases at J, with 9 bases in the middle.

The V and J genes are TRBV3-1 (or the pseudogene TRBV3-2) and TRBJ1-2; 9 bases are a match to TRBD1. Germline V gene data show CDR1 as LGHDT and CDR2 as YNNKEL (reference sequence). The junction had 8 bases not matched to a gene; V was cut back by 0 bases and J by 3 bases. This CDR3 is 17 amino acids long. The CDR3 nucleotides are TGTGCCAGCAGCCAAGACCTACAGGGGGCCGGGTACTATGGCTACACCTTC. Translation: CASSQDLQGAGYYGYTF.

This chain connects TRBV19 to TRBJ1-1; maybe TRBD1 (6 bases). Trimming stripped 4 bases from V and 4 bases from J, with 13 bases between. Germline-derived CDR1 and CDR2 are LNHDA and SQIVND (reference sequence). The length of the CDR3 is 14 residues. CDR3 amino acids: CASSSGDIGTEAFF. CDR3 sequence (DNA): TGTGCCAGTAGTAGTGGGGACATAGGCACTGAAGCTTTCTTT.

This clone was observed once. The J gene is TRBJ2-1, the V gene TRBV7-2; D is ambiguous. This CDR3 has 15 amino acids. Per the germline V gene, CDR1 is SGHTA and CDR2 is FQGNSA. With 1 base removed from V and 0 bases from J, the gap between germline ends came to 7 bases. CDR3 DNA sequence: TGTGCCAGCAGCTTAGACCTAGGCTCCTACAATGAGCAGTTCTTC. It encodes CASSLDLGSYNEQFF.